These T cell receptor beta chains were read from a single sample in a study of human T cells and chemical hapten exposure. TCRdb recomputed calls from the RACE reads with MiXCR, one row per CDR3 protein. Seen here are about 380,000 distinct CDR3 sequences, 5% to 6.5% observed once, and the top ten hold 2.5% to 3%. Sample: whole blood, taken in connection with sensitization to the hapten diphenylcyclopropenone (DPC). All receptors derive from a woman between 50 and 59 years old with alopecia areata. Some clones in this sample may be carry-over from other donors' samples. The CDR3 runs from the conserved cysteine through the conserved F or W. Each record gives: J gene, V gene, D gene, clone size, CDR3 protein, CDR3 DNA. The D gene is left open where the match is weak. Only some rows state a clone size, as once, few, many or a class for expanded clones.

j_call: TRBJ1-1; v_call: TRBV20-1; d_call: NA; clone_size: many; cdr3_aa: CSARVWLNTEAFF; cdr3_nt: TGCAGTGCTAGAGTCTGGCTGAACACTGAAGCTTTCTTT
j_call: TRBJ2-3; v_call: TRBV29-1; d_call: NA; clone_size: few; cdr3_aa: CSVEDRGPDRTTDTQYF; cdr3_nt: TGCAGCGTTGAAGATAGGGGTCCCGACAGAACCACAGATACGCAGTATTTT
j_call: TRBJ2-6; v_call: TRBV18; d_call: NA; clone_size: many; cdr3_aa: CASSPITGVPSGANVLTF; cdr3_nt: TGTGCCAGCTCACCTATTACGGGGGTCCCCTCTGGGGCCAACGTCCTGACTTTC
j_call: TRBJ1-6; v_call: TRBV27; d_call: NA; clone_size: few; cdr3_aa: CASSFVGSPLHF; cdr3_nt: TGTGCCAGCAGTTTCGTAGGCTCACCCCTCCACTTT
j_call: TRBJ2-2; v_call: TRBV29-1; d_call: NA; clone_size: many; cdr3_aa: CSVDGSNTGELFF; cdr3_nt: TGCAGCGTTGACGGGTCCAACACCGGGGAGCTGTTTTTT
j_call: TRBJ1-1; v_call: TRBV20-1; d_call: NA; clone_size: NA; cdr3_aa: CSARDLGRRTEAFF; cdr3_nt: TGCAGTGCTAGAGATCTGGGGAGGAGAACTGAAGCTTTCTTT
j_call: TRBJ1-3; v_call: TRBV5-1; d_call: NA; clone_size: few; cdr3_aa: CASSLEPGRSGNTIYF; cdr3_nt: TGCGCCAGCAGCTTGGAACCGGGCCGCTCTGGAAACACCATATATTTT
j_call: TRBJ2-2; v_call: TRBV27; d_call: NA; clone_size: many; cdr3_aa: CASSFGTDTGELFF; cdr3_nt: TGTGCCAGCAGTTTCGGGACCGACACCGGGGAGCTGTTTTTT
j_call: TRBJ1-5; v_call: TRBV28; d_call: TRBD1; clone_size: NA; cdr3_aa: CASGGDRDQPQHF; cdr3_nt: TGTGCCAGCGGCGGGGACAGGGATCAGCCCCAGCATTTT
j_call: TRBJ1-3; v_call: TRBV12-3/TRBV12-4; d_call: NA; clone_size: NA; cdr3_aa: CASSPRTSSGNTIYF; cdr3_nt: TGTGCCAGCAGCCCTCGGACGAGCTCTGGAAACACCATATATTTT
j_call: TRBJ2-7; v_call: TRBV5-5; d_call: NA; clone_size: many; cdr3_aa: CASSPLVQEKVGEQYF; cdr3_nt: TGTGCCAGCAGCCCCTTAGTTCAGGAAAAAGTCGGGGAGCAGTACTTC
j_call: TRBJ1-1; v_call: TRBV24-1; d_call: NA; clone_size: NA; cdr3_aa: CATSDSTANTEAFF; cdr3_nt: TGTGCCACCAGTGACTCGACAGCGAACACTGAAGCTTTCTTT
j_call: TRBJ1-1; v_call: TRBV9; d_call: NA; clone_size: NA; cdr3_aa: CASSSSGTEAFF; cdr3_nt: TGTGCCAGCAGCTCTAGCGGAACTGAAGCTTTCTTT
j_call: TRBJ2-3; v_call: TRBV11-2; d_call: NA; clone_size: many; cdr3_aa: CASSFTGSTDTQYF; cdr3_nt: TGTGCCAGCAGCTTCACGGGTAGTACAGATACGCAGTATTTT
j_call: TRBJ2-3; v_call: TRBV9; d_call: TRBD2; clone_size: many; cdr3_aa: CASSVDGRAQDTQYF; cdr3_nt: TGTGCCAGCAGCGTAGACGGGAGGGCCCAAGATACGCAGTATTTT
j_call: TRBJ2-7; v_call: TRBV20-1; d_call: TRBD2; clone_size: NA; cdr3_aa: CSAPLGGYEQYF; cdr3_nt: TGCAGTGCTCCACTGGGGGGGTACGAGCAGTACTTC
j_call: TRBJ2-6; v_call: TRBV11-2; d_call: NA; clone_size: NA; cdr3_aa: CASSQGNRIFPGANVLTF; cdr3_nt: TGTGCCAGCAGCCAAGGGAATCGCATTTTCCCTGGGGCCAACGTCCTGACTTTC
j_call: TRBJ1-2; v_call: TRBV7-2; d_call: NA; clone_size: many; cdr3_aa: CASSLVTDYGYTF; cdr3_nt: TGTGCCAGCAGCTTAGTGACAGACTATGGCTACACCTTC
j_call: TRBJ1-6; v_call: TRBV5-5; d_call: NA; clone_size: NA; cdr3_aa: CASSSTGYQSPLHF; cdr3_nt: TGTGCCAGCAGCTCCACAGGGTACCAATCACCCCTCCACTTT